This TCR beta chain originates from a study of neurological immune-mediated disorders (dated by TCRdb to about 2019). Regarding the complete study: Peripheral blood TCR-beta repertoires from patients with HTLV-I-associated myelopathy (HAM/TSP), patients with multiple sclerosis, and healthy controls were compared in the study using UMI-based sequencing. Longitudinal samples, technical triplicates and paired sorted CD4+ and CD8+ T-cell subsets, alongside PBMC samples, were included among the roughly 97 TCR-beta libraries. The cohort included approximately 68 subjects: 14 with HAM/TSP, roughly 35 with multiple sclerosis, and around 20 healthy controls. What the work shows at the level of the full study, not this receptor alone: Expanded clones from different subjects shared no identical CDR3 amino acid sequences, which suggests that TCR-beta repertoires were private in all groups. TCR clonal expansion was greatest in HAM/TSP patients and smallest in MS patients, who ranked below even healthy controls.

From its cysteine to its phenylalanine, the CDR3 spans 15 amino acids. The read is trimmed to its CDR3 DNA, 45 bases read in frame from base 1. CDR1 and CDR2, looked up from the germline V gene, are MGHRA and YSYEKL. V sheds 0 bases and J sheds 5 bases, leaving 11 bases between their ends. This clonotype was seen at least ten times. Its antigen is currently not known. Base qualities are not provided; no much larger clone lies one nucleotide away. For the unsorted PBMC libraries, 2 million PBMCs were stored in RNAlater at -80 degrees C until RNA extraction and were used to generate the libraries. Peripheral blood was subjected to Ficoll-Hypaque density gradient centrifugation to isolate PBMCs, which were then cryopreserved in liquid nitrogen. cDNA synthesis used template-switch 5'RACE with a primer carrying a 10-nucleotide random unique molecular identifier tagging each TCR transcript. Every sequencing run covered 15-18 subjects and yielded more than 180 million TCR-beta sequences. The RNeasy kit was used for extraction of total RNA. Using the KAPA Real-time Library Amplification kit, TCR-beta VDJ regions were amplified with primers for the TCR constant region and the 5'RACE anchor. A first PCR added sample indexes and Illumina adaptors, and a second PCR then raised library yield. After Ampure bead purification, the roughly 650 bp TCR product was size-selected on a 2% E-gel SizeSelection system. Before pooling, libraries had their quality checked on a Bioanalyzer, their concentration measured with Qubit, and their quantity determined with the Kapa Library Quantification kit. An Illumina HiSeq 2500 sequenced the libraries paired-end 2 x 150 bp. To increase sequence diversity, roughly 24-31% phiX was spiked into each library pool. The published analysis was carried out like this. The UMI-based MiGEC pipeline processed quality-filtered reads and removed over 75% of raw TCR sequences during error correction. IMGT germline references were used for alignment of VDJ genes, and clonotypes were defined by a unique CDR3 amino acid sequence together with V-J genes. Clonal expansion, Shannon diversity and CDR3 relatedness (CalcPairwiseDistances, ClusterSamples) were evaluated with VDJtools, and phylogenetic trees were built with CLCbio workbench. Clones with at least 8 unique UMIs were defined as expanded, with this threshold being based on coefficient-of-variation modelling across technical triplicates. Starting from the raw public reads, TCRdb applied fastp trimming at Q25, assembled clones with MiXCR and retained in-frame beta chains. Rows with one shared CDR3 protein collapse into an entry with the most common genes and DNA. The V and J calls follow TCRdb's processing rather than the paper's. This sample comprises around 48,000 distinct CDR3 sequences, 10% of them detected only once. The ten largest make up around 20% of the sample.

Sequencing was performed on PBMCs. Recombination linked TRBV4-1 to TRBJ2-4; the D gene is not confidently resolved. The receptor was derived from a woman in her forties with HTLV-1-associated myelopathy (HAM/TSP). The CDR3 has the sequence CASSQEGYYENIQYF. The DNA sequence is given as TGCGCCAGCAGCCAAGAGGGGTACTACGAAAACATTCAGTACTTC.